The present T cell receptor beta chain was sequenced within a study of T cell clones after liver transplantation. The wider study: A pre-transplant mixed lymphocyte reaction with TCRbeta sequencing defined graft-donor-reactive clones followed in post-transplant blood. Three of eight recipients were HCV-positive; others had non-autoimmune, non-viral indications. Regarding the study as a whole: Post-transplant time points were not standardized, so conclusions are preliminary.

TCRdb's table, derived via immunoSEQ multiplex PCR, lists solely in-frame clones and lacks some. Among tens of thousands of clones, 60% to 80% were seen once, and the ten largest hold 9.7%. On this clone itself: Its antigen is unidentified.

Per the germline V gene, CDR1 is SGHVS and CDR2 is FQNEAQ. The CDR3 runs to 15 residues. The ends were cut back, 0 bases at V and 2 bases at J, with 10 bases in the middle. The input for sequencing was CD4+ T cells from blood, taken at the 22-month timepoint. The J gene is TRBJ1-2, the V gene TRBV7-8; D is uncertain. This TCR derives from a human patient who received a liver transplant. Some T cells could come from the graft donor. CDR3 DNA: TGTGCCAGCAGCTTAGCTCCACGGCGAAACTATGGCTACACCTTC. This encodes CASSLAPRRNYGYTF.